This paragraph reports one T cell receptor beta chain. The data are from a study of blood T cell repertoires in COVID-19. Study-wide context: The United States, Italy and Spain provided the acute and convalescent COVID-19 samples. From T cells, B-cell-depleted T cells, or PBMCs came the material, which was cDNA or gDNA.

Original processing notes: It was from reference gene primer amplification that nucleated cell counts were estimated. Assay: immunoSEQ multiplex PCR; the TCRdb copy retains only in-frame clones and omits some. That table supplies the V and J calls and clone size; D and trimming were determined from the DNA. The sample shows about 98,000 clones, approximately 84% of them seen only once. The CDR3 totals 14 residues. From germline, CDR1 is MNHEY and CDR2 SVGAGI. With V trimmed by 6 bases and J by 8 bases, 8 bases remained unmatched. Material for sequencing was peripheral blood. The sequence came from a woman aged 80 or over with acute or convalescent COVID-19. This rearrangement joins TRBV6-5 to TRBJ1-4; TRBD1 matches at 8 bases. The CDR3 reads CASSRTGREEKLFF. CDR3 DNA: TGTGCCAGCAGCCGGACAGGGAGGGAGGAAAAACTGTTTTTT.